One and the same sample provided the 4 T cell receptor beta chains below, sequenced in a study of T cells in women clearing cervical HPV infection. Using immunoSEQ multiplex PCR, the repertoire was profiled, and TCRdb retains in-frame clones only, with some absent. The sample has roughly 23,000 clones. Source material: blood buffy coat. The receptors were sampled from a woman aged 18-70 years with a cervical HPV16 infection that either progressed to CIN3+ or cleared (not recorded which).

Concerning this clone itself: The DNA ends 3 residues before the CDR3 does, and the rest of the CDR3 is filled in from the germline J gene. The V call is TRBV4-1, the J call TRBJ1-1; D gene ambiguous. The CDR3 sequence is 15 residues long. V was trimmed by 1 base and J by 1 base, leaving 10 bases between them. Germline V gene data show CDR1 as MGHRA and CDR2 as YSYEKL. CDR3 protein: CASSQVGGWNTEAFF. CDR3 DNA (partial): TGCGCCAGCAGCCAAGTCGGCGGATGGAACACTGAA.

As to this clone: The missing CDR3 end, 3 residues past where the read stops, is filled in from the germline J gene. The chain recombines TRBV18 with TRBJ1-2; 8 nucleotides agree with TRBD1. Per germline, CDR1 KGHSH and CDR2 LQKENI. The length of the CDR3 is 12 residues. The CDR3 spells CASSRTQGDYTF. The DNA read from the CDR3 is TGTGCCAGCTCGCGGACACAGGGGGAC.

To note about this clone: The read ends 3 residues shy of where the CDR3 ends; the end is completed using the germline J gene. This chain connects TRBV7-6 to TRBJ1-1; 8 bases match TRBD1. The CDR3 is made up of 15 amino acids. Germline-derived CDR1 and CDR2 are SGHVS and FNYEAQ. With V trimmed by 3 bases and J by 3 bases, 6 bases remained unmatched. This CDR3 reads CASSFRTGSHTEAFF. The CDR3 DNA, read in part, is TGTGCCAGCAGCTTCAGGACAGGGTCACACACTGAA.

Turning to this clone: The read ends 3 residues early relative to the CDR3; the germline J gene fills the gap. This chain connects TRBV7-3 to TRBJ2-1; TRBD2 matches at 11 bases. This CDR3 contains 14 residues. Germline CDR1 and CDR2: SGHTA and FQGTGA. V shed 5 bases, J shed 9 bases, and the junction held 6 bases outside the gene matches. CDR3: CASSDSGRASEQFF. Incomplete CDR3 DNA: TGTGCCAGCAGCGATAGCGGGAGGGCCTCTGAG.